The present T cell receptor beta chain was sequenced within a study of cytomegalovirus exposure and HLA in healthy donors. It was with 60 Vbeta and 13 Jbeta primers that the PCR ran. Authors' analysis steps: Later, about 80 million unique TCR beta chains were counted in an analysis, and around 11 million of them were shared. The assay was immunoSEQ multiplex PCR, and TCRdb's table has in-frame clones only and misses some. From that table come the V and J calls and clone size; the DNA was used to work out D and trimming. The sample consists of some 190,000 clones, approximately 80% of them appearing once. As for this clone: What it binds is unknown.

V was clipped by 5 bases and J by 6 bases, with 12 bases between them. From germline, CDR1 is SEHNR and CDR2 FQNEAQ (reference sequence). This CDR3 has 13 amino acids. Findings and caveats of the study: TCR beta chain V- and J-gene trimming was linked, in a later analysis, to a missense variant in DCLRE1C. Within an earlier analysis, most TCR beta V segments proved productive either about 90% or about 30% of the time. A later analysis showed HLA-associated TCR beta chains outstripping equally common others in clonal expansion.

The source is a man in his forties in good health and CMV-seropositive. The V and J genes are TRBV7-9 and TRBJ2-3; unclear D gene. What was sequenced was PBMCs. As DNA, the CDR3 is TGTGCCAGCAGCCTCCCCGCCGCGGATACGCAGTATTTT. Encoded protein: CASSLPAADTQYF.